This TCR beta chain was sequenced for a study of cytomegalovirus exposure and HLA in healthy donors (dated by TCRdb to the late 2010s). In the study overall: An earlier analysis of approximately 640 of the donors reported 276 Gb of sequence data and some 120 million unique TCR beta sequences from roughly 200 million T cells. The later analysis used no new phenotypic data to find candidate immune exposures, relying instead on TCR beta sequences and their occurrence across donors. An early release covering just under 650 HLA-typed donors comprised around 300 gigabases of sequencing data and around 80 million unique TCR sequences. Besides the first cohort of 666 subjects, a separate validation cohort made up of roughly 130 different subjects was used. Of the approximately 400 genotyped donors, 65% to 90% fell in the genetic ancestry cluster associated with self-reported Caucasian donors. All discovery cohort repertoires had been generated on a single sequencing platform. The aim of the study was to test whether cataloging public T cell receptors could identify signatures of past pathogen exposure. Alongside the repertoire data, information on donor age, sex, ethnicity and CMV serostatus was compiled. Using immunosequencing, the study profiled T cell repertoires from roughly 650 subjects and related those repertoires to cytomegalovirus serostatus. High-throughput TCR immunosequencing, statistical association of individual TCRs with disease status, and machine learning were combined to predict cytomegalovirus infection status. Among a few hundred genotyped donors of the cohort, an average of 235,054 unique TCR beta nucleotide sequences were sequenced per donor, about a sixth of them non-productive. A later analysis re-examined previously published TCR beta repertoires from hundreds of donors and added high-resolution HLA genotyping to investigate patterns of TCR occurrence. The number of typed donors differed by locus: 629-630 for A, B, C, DRB1 and DQB1; approximately 530 for DQA1; some 590 for DPA1; and 400 to 480 for DPB1. Class I and class II HLA loci were covered by the typing at four-digit resolution. A later genetic analysis used genome-wide SNP genotypes for about three fifths of the 666 donors, treating that subset as a discovery cohort. Because of strong linkage in the cohort, roughly five DR-DQ haplotypes were treated as single units for association and clustering. To decide whether each TCR beta V gene segment behaved as functional or pseudogenic, an earlier analysis of 587 of the donors relied on high-throughput TCR beta sequencing. Here is what the overall study found, with its caveats: The only immune exposure information available for the cohort was CMV serostatus. When HLA alleles, especially DR and DQ, strongly co-occurred, TCR associations were difficult to assign to individual alleles. In the study, roughly 160 TCR beta chains were listed as associated with cytomegalovirus. A later genetic analysis reported fewer N-insertions in productive TCRs among donors in an Asian-associated ancestry cluster than the roughly 640-donor mean. Roughly uniform sequencing depth across donors was assumed in presence/absence analyses, although this assumption may not hold. Because counts were too low, about 15 rarely observed V segments, including chromosome 9 orphons, were left out of the earlier analysis of 500 to 750 of the donors. In a later analysis, HLA-associated TCR beta chains showed more clonal expansion and lower generation probabilities than non-associated chains that were equally common. Some IMGT-functional V segments, including TRBV6-2 and TRBV6-3, could not be distinguished by the 87-base-pair reads and were therefore excluded. The authors suggested that the approach could potentially be generalized to other disease states and immunological phenotypes. In a later analysis, most CMV-associated TCR beta chains were found to appear HLA-restricted, with HLA associations seemingly driven largely by CMV exposure. Because some donors lacked HLA typing at each locus, the association tests relied only on the typed subset. In a later genetic analysis, a missense DCLRE1C variant was associated with V-gene and J-gene trimming of TCR beta chains, and the association was replicated in an independent cohort. A later analysis found that TCR association rates varied across HLA loci, with DRB1 alleles showing the most associated TCRs and HLA-C alleles the fewest. The sequencing pipeline was judged likely to have produced a cluster of highly shared sequence variants as a technical artifact. Cytomegalovirus status was reported to be diagnosed by the classifier with high specificity and sensitivity in both the original and validation cohorts. A further reported finding was that TCR beta sequences accurately predicted the HLA-A and HLA-B alleles for most subjects in the first cohort. A few of the identified cytomegalovirus-associated TCR beta chains were confirmed in vitro to be specific for cytomegalovirus antigens. A later analysis reported that several top co-occurrence clusters appeared linked to parvovirus B19, influenza, CMV and Epstein-Barr virus. Across donors, most TCR sequences were observed very rarely, whereas some public TCRs were present in many individuals. In a later analysis, some 17,000 TCR beta sequences were associated with specific HLA alleles at a false discovery rate of 0.05. This cohort had only TCR beta chains sequenced, and the lack of alpha or paired-chain data limited which features could be detected. An earlier analysis of several hundred of the donors showed that most TCR beta V segments appeared in productive rearrangements either about 87% or about 30% of the time, which broadly matched IMGT annotations. Correlated functional status among segregating V segments might be attributable to linkage disequilibrium, but an unknown experimental factor could not be ruled out.

Its CDR3 holds 14 amino acids, cysteine through phenylalanine. The entry retains the CDR3 DNA only, 42 bases that are in frame from base 1. V lost 4 bases and J lost 9 bases; the stretch between them is 17 bases long. The germline V gene sets CDR1 to SGDLS and CDR2 to YYNGEE. The cohort consisted of approximately 690 healthy bone marrow donors. At the time of sampling, every cohort member was nominally healthy, though immune exposures that went unrecorded were likely present. The donor tested CMV seropositive, placing the donor among the approximately 290 seropositive members of the cohort. A peripheral blood sample was collected from each donor, and TCR beta sequencing was performed on peripheral blood mononuclear cells. Genomic DNA extraction from the blood cell samples was performed with the Qiagen DNeasy Blood Extraction Kit. This clone was observed a few times. Which antigen it targets is not known. The sample holds no much larger clone one base away, and base qualities are not on file.

Library construction relied on the immunoSEQ multiplex PCR assay. The multiplex PCR relied on a mix of 60 forward primers for TCR Vbeta segments and 13 reverse primers for TCR Jbeta segments. A multiplex PCR assay on genomic DNA amplified the CDR3 region of rearranged TCR beta genes. The amplified TCR beta libraries were sequenced on the Illumina HiSeq System as 87-base-pair reads. Concerning the study's data processing: In a later analysis, roughly 80 million unique TCR beta chains were counted across the 500 to 850 repertoires, and approximately 11 million of these chains were shared by at least two donors. A nearest-neighbor algorithm error-corrected the raw reads and collapsed the reads into unique sequences, merging closely related sequences to remove PCR and sequencing errors. Alignment of CDR3 sequences to IMGT reference sequences was used to assign V, D and J gene segments. Each retained sequence needed at least a six-nucleotide match to both a V gene segment and a J gene segment. A rearrangement was called productive if the CDR3 had no stop codons and remained in frame with V and J, and every other rearrangement was called non-productive. Following IMGT convention, CDR3 was defined as the stretch from the second conserved V-encoded cysteine up to the conserved J-encoded phenylalanine. The earlier analysis of 500 to 650 of the donors excluded any sequence lacking an unambiguous match to a single V gene segment. In an earlier analysis of 587 of the donors, V segments were called functional above 56.7% productive rearrangements and were called segregating when the between-donor standard deviation exceeded 5%. A statistical classification framework was built to diagnose cytomegalovirus status from the catalog of TCR beta chain sequences. A later analysis assigned V and J genes by comparing TCR nucleotide sequences with IMGT/GENE-DB human TR gene sequences. A later analysis assigned CDR3 sequences and most-parsimonious VDJ recombination scenarios with the TCRdist pipeline. A later analysis defined each TCR beta chain by its CDR3 amino acid sequence plus V-gene family, and excluded reads lacking a unique V-gene family. In a later analysis, 450 to 600 highly shared, low-generation-probability nucleotide sequences were removed to address suspected cross-contamination and a sequencing artifact. In a later analysis, a clonal expansion index was calculated for each public chain from normalized within-repertoire ranks of inferred template counts. A later analysis computed generation probabilities with a VDJ recombination model fitted to out-of-frame rearrangements, and checked the results against IGoR. In a later analysis, TCR-TCR, TCR-HLA and TCR-CMV co-occurrence was scored with hypergeometric tests, and a repertoire-size bias correction was applied to TCR pairs. To estimate false discovery rates, a later analysis permuted the HLA or CMV assignments 20 times. A later analysis grouped co-occurring TCRs with DBSCAN, adding TCRdist sequence similarity when clustering within HLA-allele-positive subsets. Co-occurrence clustering excluded repertoires with fewer than 30,000 or more than 120,000 public chains, plus five with anomalous nucleotide sharing. TCRdb holds this immuneACCESS table with in-frame rearrangements only. Some clones are missing; in checked studies, unresolved V genes explain under half, and the rest has no known cause. The V and J calls and the clone size are those of that table, but D and trimming were determined from the DNA. The sample yields roughly 150,000 clones; approximately 71% were counted once. The top ten clones comprise 10% of the sample.

The receptor was isolated from a man aged 30 to 39 in good health and CMV-seropositive. The sequenced sample was PBMCs. The V and J segments used are TRBV9 and TRBJ2-1, and the D gene may be TRBD2, 6 bases matching. The CDR3 reads as follows: CASSTSPGVVEQFF. The sequenced DNA is TGTGCCAGCAGCACCAGCCCGGGGGTCGTTGAGCAGTTCTTC. With all but the CDR3 taken from the reference TRBV9 and TRBJ2-1 genes, the full variable domain is: DSGVTQTPKHLITATGQRVTLRCSPRSGDLSVYWYQQSLDQGLQFLIQYYNGEERAKGNILERFSAQQFPDLHSELNLSSLELGDSALYFCASSTSPGVVEQFFGPGTRLTVL.